This T cell receptor beta chain was identified in a study of cytomegalovirus exposure and HLA in healthy donors (TCRdb year 2017). About the study as a whole: According to an earlier analysis of 450 to 650 of the donors, some 170 million T cells yielded approximately 120 million unique TCR beta sequences and 250 to 350 Gb of sequence data. An early release covering more than 500 HLA-typed donors comprised around 300 gigabases of sequencing data and approximately 85 million unique TCR sequences. Of the approximately 400 genotyped donors, 65% to 90% fell in the genetic ancestry cluster associated with self-reported Caucasian donors. The study aimed to test whether cataloging public T cell receptors could reveal signatures of past pathogen exposure. The study profiled the T cell repertoires of 666 subjects by immunosequencing and related them to cytomegalovirus serostatus. Along with the roughly 670-subject first cohort, a separate validation cohort of roughly 110 different subjects was used. To predict cytomegalovirus infection status, the study combined high-throughput TCR immunosequencing, statistical association of individual TCRs with disease status, and machine learning. A later analysis re-examined previously published TCR beta repertoires from roughly 720 donors and added high-resolution HLA genotyping to investigate patterns of TCR occurrence. Rather than drawing on any new phenotypic data, the later analysis identified candidate immune exposures from TCR beta sequences and the way those sequences occurred across donors. An earlier analysis of several hundred of the donors applied high-throughput TCR beta sequencing to assess whether each TCR beta V gene segment acted as functional or pseudogenic. Donor age, sex, ethnicity and CMV serostatus were compiled alongside the repertoire data. A later genetic analysis took genome-wide SNP genotypes for about 55% of the 666 donors and used that subset as a discovery cohort. All discovery cohort repertoires had been generated on a single sequencing platform. HLA typing included class I and class II loci at four-digit resolution. Typing coverage varied by locus: 629-630 donors for A, B, C, DRB1 and DQB1; some 520 for DQA1; over 600 for DPA1; 450 to 480 for DPB1. Because of strong linkage in the cohort, roughly five DR-DQ haplotypes were treated as single units for association and clustering. On average, about 240,000 unique TCR beta nucleotide sequences were sequenced per donor among about 400 genotyped donors of the cohort, with approximately 18% of those sequences being non-productive.

From its cysteine to its phenylalanine, the CDR3 spans 13 amino acids. The CDR3 DNA has 39 bases and is translated from base 1. The V end loses 1 base and the J end loses 7 bases, and a stretch of 10 bases separates them. Via the germline V gene, CDR1 is MDHEN and CDR2 SYDVKM. The cohort was made up of approximately 700 healthy bone marrow donors. At the time of sampling, all cohort members were nominally healthy, though unrecorded immune exposures were likely present. The donor was CMV seropositive and belonged to the group of 250 to 300 seropositive cohort members. A peripheral blood sample was collected from each donor, and TCR beta sequencing was performed on peripheral blood mononuclear cells. Genomic DNA was extracted from the blood cell samples with the Qiagen DNeasy Blood Extraction Kit. About this clone itself: What antigen it recognizes has not been identified. Base qualities are not provided; no much larger clone lies one nucleotide away.

What the research found in general, with its limitations: In vitro tests confirmed that a few of the cytomegalovirus-associated TCR beta chains recognize cytomegalovirus antigens. Most TCR sequences were observed very rarely across donors, whereas some public TCRs were present in many individuals. In a later genetic analysis, a missense DCLRE1C variant was associated with V-gene and J-gene trimming of TCR beta chains, and the association was replicated in an independent cohort. A later analysis found that most CMV-associated TCR beta chains appeared HLA-restricted, with HLA associations seemingly driven largely by CMV exposure. In this cohort, only TCR beta chains were sequenced, and detectable features were limited by the absence of alpha or paired-chain data. A further reported finding was that TCR beta sequences accurately predicted the HLA-A and HLA-B alleles for most subjects in the first cohort. A total of around 150 TCR beta chains were listed by the study as associated with cytomegalovirus. Because HLA typing was missing for some donors at each locus, association tests included only the typed subset. The only immune exposure information available for the cohort was CMV serostatus. In an earlier analysis of about 550 of the donors, most TCR beta V segments were observed in productive rearrangements about 87% or about 30% of the time, broadly matching IMGT annotations. The earlier analysis of a few hundred of the donors excluded seventeen rarely observed V segments, including chromosome 9 orphons, because counts were too low. The sequencing pipeline was judged likely to have produced a cluster of highly shared sequence variants as a technical artifact. A later genetic analysis reported fewer N-insertions in productive TCRs among donors in an Asian-associated ancestry cluster than the approximately 670-donor mean. A later analysis associated about 17,000 TCR beta sequences with specific HLA alleles at a false discovery rate of 0.05. In a later analysis, TCR association rates were found to vary across HLA loci, with the most associated TCRs seen for DRB1 alleles and the fewest for HLA-C alleles. Correlated functional status among segregating V segments might be attributable to linkage disequilibrium, but an unknown experimental factor could not be ruled out. According to the authors, the approach could potentially be generalized to other disease states and immunological phenotypes. In both the original and validation cohorts, the classifier was reported to diagnose cytomegalovirus status with high specificity and sensitivity. Presence/absence analyses assumed roughly uniform sequencing depth across donors, an assumption that may not hold. In a later analysis, several top co-occurrence clusters were reported to appear linked to parvovirus B19, influenza, CMV and Epstein-Barr virus. Some IMGT-functional V segments, including TRBV6-2 and TRBV6-3, could not be told apart with the 87-base-pair reads, so those segments were excluded. When HLA alleles, especially DR and DQ, strongly co-occurred, attributing TCR associations to individual alleles was difficult. In a later analysis, HLA-associated TCR beta chains were found to be more clonally expanded and to have lower generation probabilities than equally common non-associated chains.

Libraries were built with the immunoSEQ multiplex PCR assay. For the multiplex PCR, a mixture combining 60 forward primers for TCR Vbeta segments and 13 reverse primers for TCR Jbeta segments was used. A multiplex PCR assay on genomic DNA amplified the CDR3 region of rearranged TCR beta genes. The amplified TCR beta libraries were sequenced on the Illumina HiSeq System as 87-base-pair reads. The original pipeline was this. In a later analysis, 77 million or so unique TCR beta chains were counted across the approximately 640 repertoires, and approximately 11 million of these chains were shared by at least two donors. A nearest-neighbor algorithm error-corrected the raw reads and collapsed the reads into unique sequences, merging closely related sequences to remove PCR and sequencing errors. CDR3 sequences were aligned to IMGT reference sequences to assign V, D and J gene segments. For a sequence to be retained, at least a six-nucleotide match to both a V gene segment and a J gene segment was required. Rearrangements were classified as productive when the CDR3 lacked stop codons and remained in frame with V and J, and all other rearrangements were classified as non-productive. Following IMGT convention, CDR3 was defined as the stretch from the second conserved V-encoded cysteine to the conserved J-encoded phenylalanine. The earlier analysis of 587 of the donors excluded sequences that lacked an unambiguous match to a single V gene segment. In an earlier analysis of approximately 590 of the donors, a V segment was called functional when productive rearrangements were above 56.7%, and segregating when the standard deviation between donors exceeded 5%. A statistical classification framework was built to diagnose cytomegalovirus status from the catalog of TCR beta chain sequences. In a later analysis, V and J genes were assigned by comparing TCR nucleotide sequences against IMGT/GENE-DB human TR gene sequences. In a later analysis, CDR3 sequences and most-parsimonious VDJ recombination scenarios were assigned using the TCRdist pipeline. In a later analysis, every TCR beta chain was defined by the combination of its CDR3 amino acid sequence and its V-gene family, and reads without a unique V-gene family were dropped. In a later analysis, some 600 highly shared, low-generation-probability nucleotide sequences were removed to address suspected cross-contamination and a sequencing artifact. A later analysis calculated a clonal expansion index for each public chain from normalized within-repertoire ranks of inferred template counts. In a later analysis, generation probabilities were computed using a VDJ recombination model fitted to out-of-frame rearrangements, and the results were checked against IGoR. A later analysis scored TCR-TCR, TCR-HLA and TCR-CMV co-occurrence with hypergeometric tests, applying a repertoire-size bias correction to TCR pairs. False discovery rates were estimated in a later analysis by permuting HLA or CMV assignments 20 times. In a later analysis, co-occurring TCRs were grouped using DBSCAN, and TCRdist sequence similarity was added for clustering within HLA-allele-positive subsets. Co-occurrence clustering excluded repertoires with fewer than 30,000 or more than 120,000 public chains, plus five with anomalous nucleotide sharing. TCRdb mirrors the immuneACCESS table, restricted to in-frame sequences. Some clones are absent from its copies; in checked studies, under half trace to an unresolved V gene, and the reason for the others is unknown. The DNA gave D and trimming, while V, J and clone size come from that table. The sample contains 150,000 or so clones, roughly four fifths of them found a single time. Together, the top ten hold about 3.8% of the sample.

The clonotype comes from a man between 50 and 59 years old in good health and CMV-seropositive. The chain couples TRBV28 to TRBJ1-1; the best D guess is TRBD1, with 6 bases matching. The sample comprised PBMCs. For the CDR3, the sequence is CASSLSGASEAFF. The DNA sequence is given as TGTGCCAGCAGTTTATCAGGGGCGAGTGAAGCTTTCTTT.